This T cell receptor (beta chain) originates from a study of cytomegalovirus exposure and HLA in healthy donors (dated by TCRdb to the late 2010s). Regarding the complete study: An earlier analysis of approximately 550 of the donors reported about 250 Gb of sequence data and some 120 million unique TCR beta sequences from about 200 million T cells. Using immunosequencing, the study profiled T cell repertoires from 500 to 800 subjects and related those repertoires to cytomegalovirus serostatus. An early release that covered about 600 HLA-typed donors contained approximately 320 gigabases of sequencing data and 80 million or so unique TCR sequences. Donor age, sex, ethnicity and CMV serostatus were collected together with the repertoire data. In the later analysis, no new phenotypic data were used to find candidate immune exposures; instead, reliance was placed on TCR beta sequences and their occurrence across donors. Of the 350 to 450 genotyped donors, over 80% were placed in the genetic ancestry cluster associated with self-reported Caucasian donors. The study aimed to test whether cataloging public T cell receptors could reveal signatures of past pathogen exposure. Among some 410 genotyped donors of the cohort, an average of about 240,000 unique TCR beta nucleotide sequences were sequenced per donor, about a sixth of them non-productive. Both class I and class II loci were covered by HLA typing, at four-digit resolution. The study combined high-throughput TCR immunosequencing, statistical association of individual TCRs with disease status, and machine learning to predict cytomegalovirus infection status. An earlier analysis of a few hundred of the donors applied high-throughput TCR beta sequencing to assess whether each TCR beta V gene segment acted as functional or pseudogenic. Besides the first cohort of around 700 subjects, a separate validation cohort made up of 120 different subjects was used. All discovery cohort repertoires had been generated using a single sequencing platform. Genome-wide SNP genotypes for about three fifths of the roughly 700 donors were used in a later genetic analysis, which treated that subset as a discovery cohort. Because of strong linkage in the cohort, roughly five DR-DQ haplotypes were treated as single units for association and clustering. The number of typed donors differed by locus: 629-630 for A, B, C, DRB1 and DQB1; approximately 530 for DQA1; 606 for DPA1; and approximately 450 for DPB1. A later analysis re-analyzed previously published TCR beta repertoires from about 730 donors and added high-resolution HLA genotyping to study TCR occurrence patterns.

What the research found in general, with its limitations: Because some donors lacked HLA typing at each locus, the association tests relied only on the typed subset. Assigning TCR associations to individual alleles was difficult when HLA alleles, especially DR and DQ, strongly co-occurred. In a later genetic analysis, a missense DCLRE1C variant was associated with V-gene and J-gene trimming of TCR beta chains, and the association was replicated in an independent cohort. Correlated functional status among segregating V segments might reflect linkage disequilibrium, but an unknown experimental factor could not be ruled out. Some IMGT-functional V segments, including TRBV6-2 and TRBV6-3, could not be distinguished by the 87-base-pair reads and were therefore excluded. Immune exposure information for the cohort was limited to CMV serostatus. In an earlier analysis of fewer than 700 of the donors, most TCR beta V segments appeared in productive rearrangements about 87% or about 30% of the time, broadly matching IMGT annotations. A later analysis found that HLA-associated TCR beta chains were more clonally expanded and had lower generation probabilities than equally common non-associated chains. In a later analysis, the rate of TCR association differed among HLA loci, with DRB1 alleles having the most associated TCRs and HLA-C alleles having the fewest. The earlier analysis of about 600 of the donors excluded 15 to 20 rarely observed V segments, including chromosome 9 orphons, because counts were too low. A later analysis associated 15,000 to 20,000 TCR beta sequences with specific HLA alleles at a false discovery rate of 0.05. A further reported finding was that TCR beta sequences accurately predicted the HLA-A and HLA-B alleles for most subjects in the first cohort. A later analysis found that most CMV-associated TCR beta chains appeared HLA-restricted, with HLA associations seemingly driven largely by CMV exposure. A group of highly shared sequence variants was considered likely to be a technical artifact of the sequencing pipeline. Several of the top co-occurrence clusters appeared to be linked to parvovirus B19, influenza, CMV and Epstein-Barr virus, according to a later analysis. A few of the identified cytomegalovirus-associated TCR beta chains were confirmed in vitro to be specific for cytomegalovirus antigens. Compared with the roughly 670-donor mean, donors in an Asian-associated ancestry cluster had fewer N-insertions in productive TCRs, according to a later genetic analysis. The presence/absence analyses assumed that sequencing depth was roughly uniform across donors, and that assumption may not be true. The classifier was reported to diagnose cytomegalovirus status with high specificity and sensitivity in both the original cohort and the validation cohort. The study listed 164 TCR beta chains as associated with cytomegalovirus. The authors suggested that the approach could potentially be extended to other disease states and immunological phenotypes. This cohort had only TCR beta chains sequenced, and the lack of alpha or paired-chain data limited which features could be detected. Across donors, most TCR sequences were observed very rarely, whereas some public TCRs were present in many individuals.

Remarks on this clone: What this receptor recognizes is not known. Nothing much larger sits one base from this clone, and base qualities are not available.

The library was prepared using the immunoSEQ multiplex PCR assay. A mixture of 60 forward primers for TCR Vbeta segments and 13 reverse primers for TCR Jbeta segments was used in the multiplex PCR. Amplification of the CDR3 region of rearranged TCR beta genes was performed with a multiplex PCR assay on genomic DNA. On the Illumina HiSeq System, the amplified TCR beta libraries were sequenced as 87-base-pair reads. In the authors' own workflow: A later analysis counted some 74 million unique TCR beta chains across the 550 to 750 repertoires, and 10 million to 12 million of these chains were shared by at least two donors. A nearest-neighbor algorithm error-corrected the raw reads and collapsed the reads into unique sequences, merging closely related sequences to remove PCR and sequencing errors. Alignment of CDR3 sequences to IMGT reference sequences was used to assign V, D and J gene segments. For a sequence to be retained, a match of at least six nucleotides to both a V gene segment and a J gene segment was required. Rearrangements were called productive when the CDR3 lacked stop codons and stayed in frame with V and J; all others were non-productive. Following IMGT convention, CDR3 was defined as the stretch from the second conserved V-encoded cysteine up to the conserved J-encoded phenylalanine. Sequences without an unambiguous match to a single V gene segment were excluded from the earlier analysis of a few hundred of the donors. In an earlier analysis of roughly 500 of the donors, V segments were called functional above 56.7% productive rearrangements and were called segregating when the between-donor standard deviation exceeded 5%. To diagnose cytomegalovirus status from the catalog of TCR beta chain sequences, a statistical classification framework was built. In a later analysis, V and J genes were assigned by comparing TCR nucleotide sequences against IMGT/GENE-DB human TR gene sequences. The TCRdist pipeline was used in a later analysis to assign CDR3 sequences and most-parsimonious VDJ recombination scenarios. A later analysis defined each TCR beta chain by its CDR3 amino acid sequence plus V-gene family, and excluded reads lacking a unique V-gene family. In a later analysis, several hundred highly shared, low-generation-probability nucleotide sequences were removed to address suspected cross-contamination and a sequencing artifact. For each public chain, a later analysis derived a clonal expansion index from normalized ranks of inferred template counts within each repertoire. In a later analysis, generation probabilities were computed using a VDJ recombination model fitted to out-of-frame rearrangements, and the results were checked against IGoR. Hypergeometric tests were used in a later analysis to score TCR-TCR, TCR-HLA and TCR-CMV co-occurrence, with a repertoire-size bias correction applied to the TCR pairs. In a later analysis, false discovery rates were estimated by permuting HLA or CMV assignments 20 times. In a later analysis, co-occurring TCRs were grouped with DBSCAN, and TCRdist sequence similarity was added when clustering was performed within HLA-allele-positive subsets. Repertoires with fewer than 30,000 or more than 120,000 public chains, plus five repertoires with anomalous nucleotide sharing, were excluded from co-occurrence clustering. Imported from immuneACCESS, the table was reduced by TCRdb to in-frame sequences with V and J called. These copies leave out some clones; in studies compared against another copy, an unresolved V gene accounts for under half, and the cause of the remainder is not known. V and J calls and clone size are copied from that table; D and trimming were computed from the DNA. The table for this sample lists 55,000 to 75,000 clones; less than 65% of them were counted only once. The leading ten clones occupy around 2.8% of the sample.

Trimmed from V: 8 bases; trimmed from J: 0 bases; junction bases lacking a gene match: 6. Looking up the germline V gene yields CDR1 SQVTM and CDR2 ANQGSEA. From the cysteine up to the phenylalanine, the CDR3 has a length of 14 residues. The entry retains the CDR3 DNA only, 42 bases that are in frame from base 1. The cohort comprised fewer than 700 healthy bone marrow donors. Cohort members were all nominally healthy when sampled, although unrecorded immune exposures were likely present. The donor tested CMV seronegative, placing the donor among the 352 seronegative members of the cohort. A peripheral blood sample was collected from each donor, and TCR beta sequencing was performed on peripheral blood mononuclear cells. Genomic DNA was extracted from the blood cell samples with the Qiagen DNeasy Blood Extraction Kit.

The chain uses TRBV29-1 and TRBJ1-4; TRBD1 matches 7 bases in the middle. This sequence was found in a man aged 25-45 years in good health and CMV-seronegative. The sequenced material came from PBMCs. DNA sequence: TGCAGCCCCCGGGACAGCTCAACTAATGAAAAACTGTTTTTT. Its product reads: CSPRDSSTNEKLFF.